This T cell receptor (beta chain) was sequenced in a study of identical twins. Overall study findings and caveats: Not following the same donors, the study drew its conclusions from cross-sectional statistical analysis.

With respect to this clonotype: Its target is not known.

The CDR3 length is 8 residues. In germline, CDR1 is DFQATT, CDR2 SNEGSKA (reference sequence). The germline V and J ends were trimmed by 6 bases and 9 bases, with 3 bases remaining between them. TCRdb re-analysed the 5' RACE reads in MiXCR, keeping a single row per CDR3 protein. The table has about 700,000 distinct CDR3 sequences, 6.1% seen once. The TCR comes from a young man in good health. The chain is built from TRBV20-1 and TRBJ2-1; no clear D. Sequenced: naive T cells sorted from blood. The CDR3 DNA is TGCAGTGCGGCTGAGCAGTTCTTC. This codes for CSAAEQFF.